Following are 21 T cell receptor beta chains from one sample sequenced in a study of blood T cells in healthy people across ages. The authors ran a second PCR of about 6 to 11 cycles using a sample-barcoded 5' primer and a J-beta primer mix. Via MiXCR, TCRdb re-called the 5' RACE reads, giving one row per CDR3 protein. The sample records hundreds of thousands of distinct CDR3 sequences, roughly 56% being singletons. Material: blood. Receptors were obtained from a man aged 40-49 years in good health.

As for this clonotype: A junction boundary mismatches the germline segment, possibly from a read error. The chain recombines TRBV20-1 with TRBJ2-4; D remains ambiguous. The CDR3 is 15 residues long. CDR1 and CDR2 (germline): DFQATT, SNEGSKA (reference sequence). The CDR3 sequence is CNAPPSTLAKNIQYF. The CDR3 DNA follows: TGCAATGCTCCCCCCTCTACGCTAGCCAAAAACATTCAGTACTTC.

The chain has TRBV6-5 and TRBJ2-5, with TRBD1 matching 7 bases. CDR1 and CDR2 from the germline V gene are MNHEY and SVGAGI. V shed 6 bases, J shed 8 bases, and the junction held 12 bases outside the gene matches. This CDR3 spans 14 amino acids. The CDR3 nucleotides are TGTGCCAGCAGCCCGATGGGGGCAGGGGGTACCCAGTACTTC. Protein sequence: CASSPMGAGGTQYF.

This clonotype showed up just once. The chain couples TRBV27 to TRBJ1-1; TRBD1 aligns across 7 bases. Germline assignment: CDR1 MNHEY and CDR2 SMNVEV (reference sequence). The CDR3 spans 14 residues. Trimming cost V 3 bases and J 1 base; bases outside gene matches: 2. CDR3 sequence (DNA): TGTGCCAGCAGTTTCAGGGGGACGAACACTGAAGCTTTCTTT. Its translation is CASSFRGTNTEAFF.

This rearrangement joins TRBV5-1 to TRBJ1-1, with 8 positions matching TRBD1. Germline CDR1 SGHRS, CDR2 YFSETQ. The CDR3 is made up of 14 amino acids. The ends lost 4 bases at V and 1 base at J; junction bases unmatched: 3. DNA of the CDR3: TGCGCCAGCAGCATCGGACAGGGGAACACTGAAGCTTTCTTT. This codes for CASSIGQGNTEAFF.

This clonotype was observed a few times. The CDR3 is CASSPIGSTDTQYF. The CDR3 DNA reads TGTGCCAGCAGCCCCATAGGTAGCACAGATACGCAGTATTTT. The chain couples TRBV14 to TRBJ2-3; D gene ambiguous. The germline gives CDR1 SGHDN, CDR2 FVKESK. Trimming removed 4 bases from V and 0 bases from J, with 8 bases in between. There are 14 residues in the CDR3.

The chain joins TRBV25-1 to TRBJ2-7; D might be TRBD1 (6 bases). Germline V gene data show CDR1 as MGHDK and CDR2 as SYGVNS. The ends were cut back, 3 bases at V and 2 bases at J, with 14 bases in the middle. The CDR3 loop spans 15 amino acids. The DNA for the CDR3 is TGTGCCAGCAGTGAGGCACAGGGTGTTACCTACGAGCAGTACTTC. This codes for CASSEAQGVTYEQYF.

This clonotype showed up just a few times. The J gene is TRBJ1-2, the V gene TRBV4-2; 7 nucleotides agree with TRBD1. CDR1 and CDR2 from the germline V gene are LGHNA and YNFKEQ. This CDR3 has 16 residues. Unmatched junction bases numbered 7, after V lost 0 bases and J lost 3 bases. The CDR3 loop reads CASSQDKTGRDYGYTF. The DNA for the CDR3 is TGTGCCAGCAGCCAAGATAAGACAGGGAGAGACTATGGCTACACCTTC.

The rearrangement uses TRBV20-1 and TRBJ2-5, with TRBD1 as a possible D gene (6 bases). Trimming removed 0 bases from V and 5 bases from J, with 13 bases in between. CDR1 is DFQATT, CDR2 SNEGSKA, per germline (reference sequence). The CDR3 is 14 amino acids. DNA of the CDR3: TGCAGTGCTAGAGATCAAGGGGGAGTCGAGACCCAGTACTTC. Its protein product is CSARDQGGVETQYF.

V usage is TRBV12-3 or TRBV12-4 and J usage is TRBJ2-1, with TRBD1 as a possible D gene (5 bases). V was trimmed by 3 bases and J by 7 bases, leaving 13 bases between them. CDR3 length: 14 residues. DNA for the CDR3: TGTGCCAGCAGTTTCAGGGCCCTCGGGAATGAGCAGTTCTTC. It translates to CASSFRALGNEQFF.

This clonotype was detected a few times. The chain combines TRBV20-1 with TRBJ2-7, with D perhaps TRBD2 (5 bases). The CDR3 consists of 12 residues. Germline lookup yields CDR1 DFQATT and CDR2 SNEGSKA (reference sequence). The V gene lost 3 bases and the J gene lost 0 bases, with 6 bases spanning the gap. CDR3 residues: CSASGISYEQYF. As DNA, the CDR3 is TGCAGTGCTAGCGGGATCTCCTACGAGCAGTACTTC.

V gene TRBV2 combines with J gene TRBJ1-2; D is possibly TRBD1 (6 bases). Trimming cost V 7 bases and J 2 bases, with 14 bases left between them. CDR3 size: 14 residues. CDR1 is SNHLY and CDR2 is FYNNEI in the germline V gene. CDR3 region: CASTPMDRNYGYTF. The CDR3 DNA reads as TGTGCCAGCACACCGATGGACAGAAACTATGGCTACACCTTC. Full variable domain (remainder filled in from reference TRBV2 and TRBJ1-2): EPEVTQTPSHQVTQMGQEVILRCVPISNHLYFYWYRQILGQKVEFLVSFYNNEISEKSEIFDDQFSVERPDGSNFTLKIRSTKLEDSAMYFCASTPMDRNYGYTFGSGTRLTVV.

This sequence joins TRBV6-1 and TRBJ2-7, with D uncertain. This CDR3 has 15 amino acids. The V end lost 4 bases, the J end lost 3 bases, and 16 bases lay between the germline ends. Germline V lookup: CDR1 MNHNS, CDR2 SASEGT. CDR3 sequence reads: CASSAPQNGIYEQYF. For the CDR3, the DNA is TGTGCCAGCAGTGCCCCGCAGAACGGTATCTACGAGCAGTACTTC.

Comments on this clonotype: Possible read error: a much larger clone is one base away. The chain combines TRBV7-9 with TRBJ2-6; D is unclear. The CDR3 consists of 16 residues. The germline V and J ends were trimmed by 1 base and 4 bases, with 11 bases remaining between them. Germline V gene lookup returns CDR1 SEHNR and CDR2 FQNEAQ (reference sequence). CDR3 DNA sequence: TGTGCCAGCAGCTTAGTTACGGGCGGCGGGGCCAACGTCCTGACTTTC. Translation: CASSLVTGGGANVLTF.

The chain recombines TRBV27 with TRBJ2-3, with unresolved D. The CDR3 has 12 residues. Per the germline V gene, CDR1 is MNHEY and CDR2 is SMNVEV (reference sequence). V was pared by 6 bases and J by 6 bases, with 10 bases between. This CDR3 is CASSHGPDTQYF. CDR3 DNA: TGTGCCAGCAGCCACGGGCCGGATACGCAGTATTTT.

The V gene is TRBV20-1, the J gene TRBJ1-2; D is undetermined. The CDR3 is made up of 14 amino acids. V was trimmed by 5 bases and J by 6 bases, leaving 19 bases between them. The V gene's germline CDR1 is DFQATT and CDR2 SNEGSKA (reference sequence). The CDR3 region is CSAGNALHYHGYTF. The CDR3 DNA reads as TGCAGTGCTGGAAACGCGCTACATTACCATGGCTACACCTTC.

CDR3 region: CASSPYPLDIQYF. The CDR3 nucleotides are TGTGCCAGCAGCCCCTACCCGTTAGACATTCAGTACTTC. The chain recombines TRBV7-9 with TRBJ2-4; D ambiguous. Germline V gene lookup returns CDR1 SEHNR and CDR2 FQNEAQ (reference sequence). V lost 5 bases, J lost 8 bases, and 13 bases lay in between. This CDR3 has 13 residues.

Note on this clonotype: Relative to the germline gene, one junction end is altered; a read error may explain this. The CDR3 spells CASSVGGTETQYF. DNA for the CDR3: TGTGCCAGCAGCGTAGGCGGAACAGAGACGCAGTATTTT. The rearrangement joins TRBV7-9 to TRBJ2-3; D remains unclear. Germline-derived CDR1 and CDR2 are SEHNR and FQNEAQ (reference sequence). The CDR3 has 13 residues. Full variable domain (remainder filled in from reference TRBV7-9 and TRBJ2-3): DTGVSQNPRHKITKRGQNVTFRCDPISEHNRLYWYRQTLGQGPEFLTYFQNEAQLEKSRLLSDRFSAERPKGSFSTLEIQRTEQGDSAMYLCASSVGGTETQYFGPGTRLTVL.

The chain employs TRBV12-3 or TRBV12-4 and TRBJ2-3; no reliable D call. V was pared by 6 bases and J by 0 bases, with 10 bases between. The CDR3 is 14 amino acids. As DNA, the CDR3 is TGTGCCAGCAGGCTGGATATCAGCACAGATACGCAGTATTTT. Protein: CASRLDISTDTQYF.

V and J are TRBV5-4 and TRBJ1-2; no definite D call. Germline CDR1 SGHNT, CDR2 YYREEE (reference sequence). This CDR3 region has 15 residues. With 6 bases removed from V and 3 bases from J, the gap between germline ends came to 18 bases. This chain's CDR3 is CASTTDGGSDYGYTF. CDR3 coding DNA: TGTGCCAGCACCACGGACGGCGGGAGTGACTATGGCTACACCTTC.

This chain links TRBV3-1 with TRBJ2-1; perhaps TRBD2 as D (6 bases). Germline assignment: CDR1 LGHDT and CDR2 YNNKEL (reference sequence). V was shortened by 1 base and J by 6 bases, with 10 bases between the two germline ends. This CDR3 has 14 amino acids. CDR3 protein: CASSQAAGINEQFF. The CDR3 coding sequence is TGTGCCAGCAGCCAAGCTGCGGGGATCAATGAGCAGTTCTTC.

This clonotype was detected many times. The junction does not match germline at one end; this may be a read error. The gene calls are TRBV12-3 or TRBV12-4 and TRBJ2-6, with D possibly being TRBD2 (5 bases). This CDR3 is built from 15 residues. The DNA for the CDR3 is TGCGCCAGCAGCCTCCGGGGCTCTGGGGCCAACGTCCTGACTTTC. It encodes CASSLRGSGANVLTF.